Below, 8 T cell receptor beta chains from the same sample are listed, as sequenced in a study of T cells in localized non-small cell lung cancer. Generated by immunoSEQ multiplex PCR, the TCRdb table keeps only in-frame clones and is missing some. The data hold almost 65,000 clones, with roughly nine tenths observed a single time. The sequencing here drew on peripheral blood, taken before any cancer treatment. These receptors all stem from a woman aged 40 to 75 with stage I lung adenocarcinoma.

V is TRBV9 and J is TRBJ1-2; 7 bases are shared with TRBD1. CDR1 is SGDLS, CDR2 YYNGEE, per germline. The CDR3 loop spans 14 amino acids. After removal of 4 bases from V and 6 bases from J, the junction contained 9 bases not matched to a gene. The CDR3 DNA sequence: TGTGCCAGCAGCACCCTCGACAGGGTCCATGGCTACACCTTC. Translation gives CASSTLDRVHGYTF.

CDR3 nucleotide sequence: TGCGCCAGCAGCCTGACAGGTAGCTCTGGAAACACCATATATTTT. Protein: CASSLTGSSGNTIYF. The chain combines TRBV5-1 with TRBJ1-3; D might be TRBD1 (6 bases). Trimming took off 4 bases at V and 0 bases at J, with 11 bases between the two ends. The germline CDR1 and CDR2 sequences are SGHRS and YFSETQ. This CDR3 is built from 15 residues.

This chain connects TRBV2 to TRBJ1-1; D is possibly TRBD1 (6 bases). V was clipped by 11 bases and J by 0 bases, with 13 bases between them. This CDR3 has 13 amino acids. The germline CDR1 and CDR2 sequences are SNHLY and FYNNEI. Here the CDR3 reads CAGTGFMNTEAFF. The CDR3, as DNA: TGTGCCGGAACAGGGTTCATGAACACTGAAGCTTTCTTT.

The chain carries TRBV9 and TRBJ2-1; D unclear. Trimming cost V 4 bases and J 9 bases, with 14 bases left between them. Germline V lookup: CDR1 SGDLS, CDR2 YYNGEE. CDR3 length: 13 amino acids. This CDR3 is CASSSGGAGEQFF. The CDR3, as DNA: TGTGCCAGCAGCTCCGGTGGTGCTGGTGAGCAGTTCTTC.

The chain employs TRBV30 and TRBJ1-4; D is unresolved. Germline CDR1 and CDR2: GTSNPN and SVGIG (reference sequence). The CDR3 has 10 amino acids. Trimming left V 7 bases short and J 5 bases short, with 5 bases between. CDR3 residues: CAFSNEKLFF. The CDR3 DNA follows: TGTGCCTTTTCGAATGAAAAACTGTTTTTT.

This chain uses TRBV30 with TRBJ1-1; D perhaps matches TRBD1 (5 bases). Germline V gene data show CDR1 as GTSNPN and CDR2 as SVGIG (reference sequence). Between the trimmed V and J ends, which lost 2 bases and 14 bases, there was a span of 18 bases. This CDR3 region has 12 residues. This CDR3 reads CAWSSFSGPEFF. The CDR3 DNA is TGTGCCTGGAGTTCCTTTTCGGGACCGGAATTCTTT.

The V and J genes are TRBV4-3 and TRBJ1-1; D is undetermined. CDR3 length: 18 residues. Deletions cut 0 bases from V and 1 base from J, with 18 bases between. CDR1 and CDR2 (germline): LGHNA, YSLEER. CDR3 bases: TGCGCCAGCAGCCAAGATCTTGGACGATCCAGGAGGAACACTGAAGCTTTCTTT. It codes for CASSQDLGRSRRNTEAFF.

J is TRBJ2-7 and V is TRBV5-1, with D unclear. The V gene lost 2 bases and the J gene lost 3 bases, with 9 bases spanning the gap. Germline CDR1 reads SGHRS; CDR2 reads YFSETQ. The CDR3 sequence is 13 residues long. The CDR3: CASSFRYSYEQYF. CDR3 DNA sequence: TGCGCCAGCAGCTTCCGCTATAGCTACGAGCAGTACTTC.